By its share, the clone carrying this T cell receptor beta chain is medium-sized. Its antigen is still unknown. As for time point: sample taken at primary tumor resection. Extraction of whole RNA from tumor, nontumor lung or frozen PBMC preceded unsorted sequencing. TCR cDNA molecules each carried a unique molecular identifier. TCRdb ran MiXCR on the 5' RACE reads and lists one entry per CDR3 protein. The profile shows 710 or so distinct CDR3 sequences, about 14% of them singletons. The entry originates in a study of spatial heterogeneity in lung cancer. The study, taken as a whole, reports: Mutation counts in tumors were tracked by counts of expanded intratumoral alpha and beta TCRs. Numbers of ubiquitous and regional expanded TCRs tracked ubiquitous and regional nonsynonymous mutation counts, respectively.

The CDR3 extends over 15 amino acids. The V gene end was trimmed by 5 bases and the J gene end by 9 bases; junction bases not matched to a gene: 9. Germline loops: CDR1 MGHDK, CDR2 SYGVNS. The rearrangement joins TRBV25-1 to TRBJ2-1, with 11 bases aligning to TRBD2. The clonotype comes from a male donor with early-stage non-small cell lung cancer. The sequencing here drew on lung tumor tissue, taken at surgery. In DNA, the CDR3 is TGTGCCAGCAGTAGTAGCGGGGGGGCGATGGGTGAGCAGTTCTTC. It specifies CASSSSGGAMGEQFF.